The present T cell receptor (beta chain) was sequenced within a study of blood T cell repertoires in COVID-19. Study in general: PBMCs, B-cell-depleted T cells, or T cells provided the cDNA or gDNA that made up the material.

The CDR3 spans 13 residues. V shed 2 bases and J shed 3 bases, with 8 bases lying between them. Germline CDR1 MDHEN, CDR2 SYDVKM. The repertoire was sequenced with immunoSEQ multiplex PCR; TCRdb's copy has only in-frame clones and lacks some. The table includes roughly 100,000 clones, just under 85% detected once. The gene calls are TRBV28 and TRBJ2-7; D call uncertain. The sequence was obtained from a woman older than 75 with active or convalescent COVID-19. Sequencing used peripheral blood. The DNA for the CDR3 is TGTGCCAGCAGTTTAACAGCCAACTACGAGCAGTACTTC. Translating it yields CASSLTANYEQYF. The whole variable domain, remainder taken from reference TRBV28 and TRBJ2-7, is DVKVTQSSRYLVKRTGEKVFLECVQDMDHENMFWYRQDPGLGLRLIYFSYDVKMKEKGDIPEGYSVSREKKERFSLILESASTNQTSMYLCASSLTANYEQYFGPGTRLTVT.